The 32 T cell receptor beta chains listed next were all sequenced from one sample in a study of T-cell memory formation after mild COVID-19 (dated by TCRdb to about 2021). Library creation used 5' RACE. Sequencer: Illumina NovaSeq 6000. Through fastp at Q25 and MiXCR, TCRdb rebuilt clones from the public reads, retaining in-frame beta chains. Every entry covers one CDR3 protein and lists the most common genes and DNA from its rows. The sample has under 650,000 distinct CDR3 sequences on record, 18% of them singletons. The ten largest account for around 11% of the sample. Sequences were obtained from PBMCs or a T cell subset sorted from them (not recorded which). The origin of the receptors is an adult woman who had mild COVID-19 (a few samples of this study predate the infection). The sample titles of this study are shuffled in the database, so cell type and time point are left out; the donor was told from shared clones.

V is TRBV20-1 and J is TRBJ2-7; TRBD2 might be the D (6 bases). Trimming stripped 6 bases from V and 3 bases from J, with 9 bases between. The CDR3 spans 11 residues. Germline assignment: CDR1 DFQATT and CDR2 SNEGSKA (reference sequence). The CDR3 spells CSAPGDYEQYF. Written as DNA, the CDR3 is TGCAGTGCCCCGGGGGACTACGAGCAGTACTTC.

This rearrangement joins TRBV27 to TRBJ2-3, with 9 bases matching TRBD2. Germline loops: CDR1 MNHEY, CDR2 SMNVEV (reference sequence). The J segment lost 5 bases and the V segment lost 5 bases, leaving 20 bases of the junction unmatched. The CDR3 runs 19 residues. The CDR3 DNA reads TGTGCCAGCAGTCCCAGGGCTAGCGGGACGATCTTGCGTGAAGATACGCAGTATTTT. Translation: CASSPRASGTILREDTQYF.

This clonotype turned up a few times. The CDR3 sequence is CASSPTGSIARNTIYF. CDR3 nucleotides: TGTGCCAGCAGCCCTACCGGGTCGATTGCAAGGAACACCATATATTTT. The gene calls are TRBV3-1 and TRBJ1-3; D gene unclear. The V gene lost 4 bases and the J gene lost 7 bases, with 20 bases spanning the gap. In germline, CDR1 is LGHDT, CDR2 YNNKEL (reference sequence). This CDR3 is built from 16 residues.

This clonotype was seen repeatedly, ten times or more. V gene TRBV2 combines with J gene TRBJ2-3, with 7 bases matching TRBD2. With V trimmed by 0 bases and J by 0 bases, 6 bases remained unmatched. Germline V gene lookup returns CDR1 SNHLY and CDR2 FYNNEI. CDR3 size: 17 residues. The CDR3 DNA follows: TGTGCCAGCAGTGAAGCGCTCCGGACTAGTAGCACAGATACGCAGTATTTT. Protein: CASSEALRTSSTDTQYF.

This clonotype was counted a few times. V usage is TRBV4-1 and J usage is TRBJ1-4; no reliable D call. The V end was cut by 1 base, the J end by 4 bases, with 1 base between. The CDR3 extends over 12 amino acids. CDR1 is MGHRA, CDR2 YSYEKL, per germline. DNA of the CDR3: TGCGCCAGCAGCCAAGTTAATGAAAAACTGTTTTTT. This translates into CASSQVNEKLFF.

The J gene is TRBJ2-3, the V gene TRBV11-2; possible D gene TRBD2, 6 bases. V was clipped by 1 base and J by 0 bases, with 11 bases between them. The length of the CDR3 is 16 residues. Germline V gives CDR1 SGHAT, CDR2 FQNNGV. The CDR3 region has the DNA TGTGCCAGCAGCTTAGGGGGGGTCATTAGCACAGATACGCAGTATTTT. Amino acid sequence: CASSLGGVISTDTQYF. The whole variable domain, filled in from reference TRBV11-2 and TRBJ2-3, reads EAGVAQSPRYKIIEKRQSVAFWCNPISGHATLYWYQQILGQGPKLLIQFQNNGVVDDSQLPKDRFSAERLKGVDSTLKIQPAKLEDSAVYLCASSLGGVISTDTQYFGPGTRLTVL.

The V call is TRBV12-3 or TRBV12-4, the J call TRBJ1-1; tentative D call: TRBD1 (6 bases). CDR3 length: 14 amino acids. With 7 bases removed from V and 1 base from J, the gap between germline ends came to 13 bases. The CDR3 reads CASTSGGRNTEAFF. The CDR3 coding sequence is TGTGCCAGCACCTCCGGGGGGCGGAACACTGAAGCTTTCTTT.

This clonotype was seen only a few times. The chain employs TRBV4-1 and TRBJ1-1; D is undetermined. The CDR3 loop spans 17 amino acids. Per the germline V gene, CDR1 is MGHRA and CDR2 is YSYEKL. V lost 0 bases to trimming and J lost 1 base, with 15 bases between them. CDR3: CASSQDRRFQTNTEAFF. CDR3 in DNA: TGCGCCAGCAGCCAAGATCGTCGATTCCAGACGAACACTGAAGCTTTCTTT.

This clonotype was seen more than once but under ten times. The junction differs from germline at one of its ends, possibly a read error. The chain combines TRBV3-1 with TRBJ2-1, with no clear D. The CDR3 sequence is 15 residues long. CDR1 and CDR2 from the germline V gene are LGHDT and YNNKEL (reference sequence). CDR3 protein: CASSPSQRATSFHLF. The CDR3 nucleotides are TGTGCCAGCAGCCCGTCTCAAAGGGCCACCTCTTTCCACCTCTTC.

The chain joins TRBV24-1 to TRBJ2-1, with TRBD2 identical over 11 bases. The length of the CDR3 is 18 residues. V shed 4 bases, J shed 6 bases, and the junction held 13 bases outside the gene matches. In germline, CDR1 is KGHDR, CDR2 SFDVKD. CDR3 in amino acids: CATSDPGVAGGPVNEQFF. Here the CDR3 DNA reads TGTGCCACCAGTGACCCGGGGGTAGCGGGAGGGCCGGTCAATGAGCAGTTCTTC.

This clonotype was counted many times. V is TRBV30 and J is TRBJ2-4; D is uncertain. The CDR3 runs to 18 residues. Germline V gene lookup returns CDR1 GTSNPN and CDR2 SVGIG (reference sequence). The germline V and J ends were trimmed by 0 bases and 0 bases, with 18 bases remaining between them. The CDR3 DNA follows: TGTGCCTGGAGTGTAGGTCGCCCAGCCCGTCTAGCCAAAAACATTCAGTACTTC. It yields the protein CAWSVGRPARLAKNIQYF.

This clonotype was counted between two and nine times. V usage is TRBV25-1 and J usage is TRBJ2-7; perhaps D is TRBD1 or TRBD2 (5 bases each). V was pared by 4 bases and J by 4 bases, with 14 bases between. The germline gives CDR1 MGHDK, CDR2 SYGVNS. The CDR3 sequence is 14 residues long. CDR3 protein: CASSGGPGGYEQYF. The CDR3 nucleotides are TGTGCCAGCAGTGGGGGACCGGGTGGTTACGAGCAGTACTTC.

V is TRBV5-1 and J is TRBJ2-1; D remains ambiguous. The V end lost 3 bases, the J end lost 6 bases, and 16 bases lay between the germline ends. The V gene's germline CDR1 is SGHRS and CDR2 YFSETQ. The CDR3 loop spans 15 amino acids. This CDR3 reads CASSWRGTESNEQFF. The CDR3 bases are TGCGCCAGCAGCTGGCGCGGCACAGAGTCCAATGAGCAGTTCTTC. Based on the CDR3 plus reference TRBV5-1 and TRBJ2-1, the full variable domain is KAGVTQTPRYLIKTRGQQVTLSCSPISGHRSVSWYQQTPGQGLQFLFEYFSETQRNKGNFPGRFSGRQFSNSRSEMNVSTLELGDSALYLCASSWRGTESNEQFFGPGTRLTVL.

Of note for this clonotype: Relative to the germline gene, one junction end is altered; a read error may explain this. The genes are TRBV7-9 and TRBJ2-6; maybe TRBD2 (6 bases). Germline-derived CDR1 and CDR2 are SEHNR and FQNEAQ (reference sequence). This CDR3 comprises 15 residues. CDR3 DNA sequence: TGTGCCAGCAGCTTTGGAGGGTCTGGGGACAACGTCCTGACTTTC. Amino acids: CASSFGGSGDNVLTF.

The chain links TRBV3-1 to TRBJ1-1; weak D call: TRBD1 (6 bases). In germline, CDR1 is LGHDT, CDR2 YNNKEL (reference sequence). With 1 base removed from V and 4 bases from J, the gap between germline ends came to 10 bases. The CDR3 is 14 residues long. The DNA of the CDR3 is TGTGCCAGCAGCCAAGCAGGGGCCCTCACTGAAGCTTTCTTT. It is translated as CASSQAGALTEAFF.

The chain couples TRBV11-2 to TRBJ2-4; D might be TRBD2 (6 bases). Deletions cut 6 bases from V and 6 bases from J, with 12 bases between. The germline V gene has CDR1 SGHAT and CDR2 FQNNGV. CDR3 length: 13 amino acids. The DNA for the CDR3 is TGTGCCAGCAGGCTGACTAGAGTAAACATTCAGTACTTC. Its protein is CASRLTRVNIQYF.

Worth noting for this clonotype: A much larger clone differs from this one at a single base, so this may be a read error. The chain recombines TRBV2 with TRBJ1-5, with unresolved D. Looked up from germline, CDR1 is SNHLY and CDR2 is FYNNEI. CDR3 length: 15 amino acids. The ends were cut back, 1 base at V and 11 bases at J, with 18 bases in the middle. CDR3 in amino acids: CASSEGLTVAQTQHF. The CDR3 region has the DNA TGTGCCAGCAGTGAAGGACTGACCGTCGCCCAGACCCAGCATTTT.

The V call is TRBV20-1, the J call TRBJ2-2; 7 positions agree with TRBD2. The CDR3 has 15 amino acids. V was pared by 4 bases and J by 1 base, with 6 bases of the junction left unmatched. Germline assignment: CDR1 DFQATT and CDR2 SNEGSKA (reference sequence). The CDR3 sequence is CSANGAGWNTGELFF. CDR3 nucleotides: TGCAGTGCTAATGGAGCGGGGTGGAACACCGGGGAGCTGTTTTTT.

The V gene is TRBV21-1, the J gene TRBJ2-3; the table's D call, TRBD1, was not checked against the DNA. TRBV21-1 is flagged as a pseudogene. CDR3 length: 14 residues. The CDR3 sequence is CASSNYGNGDTQYF. The CDR3 DNA reads as TGTGCCAGCAGCAATTACGGGAATGGGGATACGCAGTATTTT.

This clonotype occurred many times. The chain couples TRBV18 to TRBJ1-1, with a tentative D call TRBD1 (6 bases). The CDR3 has 13 amino acids. V gave up 5 bases and J gave up 3 bases, with 10 bases separating them. CDR1 is KGHSH, CDR2 LQKENI, per germline. The CDR3 loop reads CASSSNRDTEAFF. CDR3 in DNA: TGTGCCAGCTCATCCAACAGGGACACTGAAGCTTTCTTT.

This rearrangement joins TRBV2 to TRBJ2-6; 7 bases match TRBD2. Germline CDR1 SNHLY, CDR2 FYNNEI. V was pared by 2 bases and J by 0 bases, with 4 bases of the junction left unmatched. The CDR3 is 17 amino acids. The chain's CDR3 is CASSELGDYSGANVLTF. In DNA, the CDR3 is TGTGCCAGCAGTGAATTGGGGGACTACTCTGGGGCCAACGTCCTGACTTTC.

This clonotype was picked up a small number of times. This chain links TRBV9 with TRBJ2-1; 7 bases match TRBD1. This CDR3 comprises 15 residues. J lost 5 bases, V lost 4 bases, and 9 bases had no gene match. Germline CDR1 reads SGDLS; CDR2 reads YYNGEE. CDR3 region: CASSTGELVHNEQFF. Written as DNA, the CDR3 is TGTGCCAGCAGCACAGGGGAACTCGTCCACAATGAGCAGTTCTTC.

V is TRBV20-1 and J is TRBJ2-1; 8 nucleotides line up with TRBD2. Per the germline V gene, CDR1 is DFQATT and CDR2 is SNEGSKA (reference sequence). This CDR3 is built from 18 residues. The V and J ends lost 1 base and 0 bases, in that order; junction bases with no gene match: 11. This CDR3 is CSARGLAGMTRSYNEQFF. For the CDR3, the DNA is TGCAGTGCTAGAGGATTAGCGGGGATGACCCGCTCCTACAATGAGCAGTTCTTC.

The V call is TRBV7-3, the J call TRBJ2-1; D gene unclear. CDR1 and CDR2 from the germline V gene are SGHTA and FQGTGA. The CDR3 is 17 residues long. V lost 1 base, J lost 0 bases, and 13 bases lay in between. The CDR3 DNA is TGTGCCAGCAGCTTAAAAGGCCGCTTAAGCTCCTACAATGAGCAGTTCTTC. Encoded protein: CASSLKGRLSSYNEQFF.

The V gene is TRBV7-9, the J gene TRBJ2-1; perhaps TRBD2 as D (6 bases). The CDR3 is 16 residues long. V was clipped by 0 bases and J by 5 bases, with 14 bases between them. The germline gives CDR1 SEHNR, CDR2 FQNEAQ (reference sequence). The CDR3: CASSLAERLANNEQFF. Here the CDR3 DNA reads TGTGCCAGCAGCTTAGCGGAGCGGCTAGCGAACAATGAGCAGTTCTTC.

V and J are TRBV5-1 and TRBJ2-1; the D gene is possibly TRBD2 (6 bases). The V gene lost 0 bases and the J gene lost 5 bases, with 12 bases spanning the gap. CDR3 length: 15 residues. The germline V gene encodes CDR1 SGHRS and CDR2 YFSETQ. In nucleotides, the CDR3 is TGCGCCAGCAGCTTGGAGTCGGGACTGCACAATGAGCAGTTCTTC. Encoded protein: CASSLESGLHNEQFF.

This clonotype was detected ten times or more. This chain connects TRBV6-2 or TRBV6-3 to TRBJ2-2, with no clear D. The germline V gene encodes CDR1 MNHEY and CDR2 SVGEGT. Trimming cost V 4 bases and J 0 bases, with 3 bases left between them. CDR3 length: 13 residues. CDR3 bases: TGTGCCAGCAGTTCCTCGAACACCGGGGAGCTGTTTTTT. It encodes CASSSSNTGELFF.

The rearrangement links TRBV3-1 to TRBJ2-5; 7 bases map to TRBD2. V dropped 0 bases and J dropped 1; count of bases not matched to a gene: 2. CDR1 is LGHDT and CDR2 is YNNKEL in the germline V gene (reference sequence). The CDR3 totals 15 residues. The CDR3 sequence is CASSQEASGQETQYF. The CDR3 DNA follows: TGTGCCAGCAGCCAAGAGGCTAGCGGCCAAGAGACCCAGTACTTC.

This clonotype was counted between two and nine times. The chain joins TRBV15 to TRBJ2-3; 15 bases are a match to TRBD2. The junction had 9 bases not matched to a gene; V was cut back by 0 bases and J by 2 bases. The CDR3 loop spans 20 amino acids. Per germline, CDR1 LNHNV and CDR2 YYDKDF (reference sequence). The chain's CDR3 is CATSRDPAGTSGGFTDTQYF. The CDR3 coding sequence is TGTGCCACCAGCAGAGATCCCGCCGGGACTAGCGGGGGGTTCACAGATACGCAGTATTTT. Supplemented by reference TRBV15 and TRBJ2-3, the full variable domain reads DAMVIQNPRYQVTQFGKPVTLSCSQTLNHNVMYWYQQKSSQAPKLLFHYYDKDFNNEADTPDNFQSRRPNTSFCFLDIRSPGLGDTAMYLCATSRDPAGTSGGFTDTQYFGPGTRLTVL.

The chain employs TRBV30 and TRBJ1-1, with D hard to call. V was shortened by 0 bases and J by 1 base, with 12 bases between the two germline ends. The germline V gene encodes CDR1 GTSNPN and CDR2 SVGIG (reference sequence). The CDR3 runs to 15 residues. The CDR3 nucleotides are TGTGCCTGGAGTGTACTGCGGTTTGCGAACACTGAAGCTTTCTTT. Translating gives CAWSVLRFANTEAFF.

CDR3 protein: CASSQVGGDGYTF. In nucleotides, the CDR3 is TGTGCCAGCAGCCAAGTAGGGGGGGATGGCTACACCTTC. The chain links TRBV3-1 to TRBJ1-2, with a tentative D call TRBD1 (6 bases). The CDR3 is made up of 13 amino acids. Per the germline V gene, CDR1 is LGHDT and CDR2 is YNNKEL (reference sequence). V was trimmed by 1 base and J by 6 bases, leaving 9 bases between them.

The V gene is TRBV19, the J gene TRBJ2-1; no definite D call. The CDR3 is 15 amino acids. Germline loops: CDR1 LNHDA, CDR2 SQIVND (reference sequence). Between the trimmed V and J ends, which lost 0 bases and 5 bases, there was a span of 11 bases. CDR3 sequence reads: CASSIDFSGNNEQFF. In DNA, the CDR3 is TGTGCCAGTAGTATAGATTTCTCCGGTAACAATGAGCAGTTCTTC. The full variable domain, its missing parts supplied by reference TRBV19 and TRBJ2-1, is DGGITQSPKYLFRKEGQNVTLSCEQNLNHDAMYWYRQDPGQGLRLIYYSQIVNDFQKGDIAEGYSVSREKKESFPLTVTSAQKNPTAFYLCASSIDFSGNNEQFFGPGTRLTVL.